This T cell receptor beta chain derives from a study of blood T cell repertoires in COVID-19. Study information: Sample material is recorded as cDNA or gDNA derived from T cells, B-cell-depleted T cells, or PBMCs.

Study processing details: Counts of nucleated cells, estimated from reference gene primer amplification, were obtained. Data came from immunoSEQ multiplex PCR; TCRdb stores just in-frame clones and leaves some out. V and J calls and clone size come straight from that table; D and trimming were deduced from the DNA. Of about 300,000 clones in the sample, over 75% were seen once. This CDR3 has 13 residues. Deletions cut 6 bases from V and 13 bases from J, with 19 bases between. Germline lookup yields CDR1 MNHEY and CDR2 SVGAGI. The chain recombines TRBV6-5 with TRBJ2-1, with D tentatively TRBD2 (5 bases). The clonotype was recovered from a woman in her 30s with COVID-19, enrolled during active disease. Sequenced input: peripheral blood. CDR3 sequence reads: CASRPTGILSQFF. For the CDR3, the DNA is TGTGCCAGCAGGCCCACCGGGATTCTTTCACAGTTCTTC.